These 2 T cell receptor beta chains share one sample of origin, sequenced in a study of T cells after yellow fever vaccination. Via MiXCR, TCRdb re-called the 5' RACE reads, giving one row per CDR3 protein. The sample has 500,000 to 650,000 distinct CDR3 sequences, 9% to 15% seen once. The sequencing used PBMCs, collected on the day of the yellow fever booster vaccination. The receptors shown here come from a young man who received the YFV17D yellow fever vaccine.

This clonotype was counted between two and nine times. The CDR3 sequence is CASEHNSPLHF. CDR3 coding DNA: TGTGCCAGCGAGCATAATTCACCCCTCCACTTT. The V and J genes are TRBV9 and TRBJ1-6; no clear D. Germline lookup yields CDR1 SGDLS and CDR2 YYNGEE. V was trimmed by 7 bases and J by 5 bases, leaving 4 bases between them. This CDR3 contains 11 residues.

This clonotype was observed a few times. This chain uses TRBV30 with TRBJ2-5, with 10 bases aligning to TRBD2. The CDR3 runs 15 residues. Trimming at V came to 1 base and at J to 4 bases, leaving 6 bases not matched to a gene. Germline V gene data show CDR1 as GTSNPN and CDR2 as SVGIG (reference sequence). The CDR3 sequence is CAWSDGSGRGETQYF. The CDR3 bases are TGTGCCTGGAGTGATGGGAGCGGGAGGGGAGAGACCCAGTACTTC.